This T cell receptor beta chain was found in a study of cytomegalovirus exposure and HLA in healthy donors. As regards this clone: Antigen unknown.

The study's findings and limits: In a later analysis, a missense DCLRE1C variant was linked to TCR beta V- and J-gene trimming. Most TCR beta V segments were productive about 87% or about 30% of the time in an earlier analysis. Sequencing likely caused a cluster of highly shared sequence variants.

V was cut by 3 bases and J by 7 bases, with 4 bases left in between. CDR3 length: 12 residues. CDR1 and CDR2 (germline): MNHEY, SMNVEV (reference sequence). PCR employed 60 Vbeta and 13 Jbeta primers. The data were produced by immunoSEQ multiplex PCR, yet TCRdb's version contains in-frame clones alone and is incomplete. The table lists some 150,000 clones, approximately 80% of them singletons. This clonotype was obtained from a man in his thirties or forties in good health and CMV-seropositive. V is TRBV27 and J is TRBJ1-6; D not certain. The sequenced sample was PBMCs. The CDR3 region has the DNA TGTGCCAGCAGTTTTGCGAATTCACCCCTCCACTTT. This gives the protein CASSFANSPLHF.